This T cell receptor beta chain was sequenced in a study of CD8+CD57+ T cells in acquired aplastic anemia. At the level of the study: CD4+ and CD8+ cells, once sorted, gave DNA averaging roughly 3 ug.

The study, taken as a whole, reports: Overlap between patients and controls comprised roughly 28 CD8+ CDR3 sequences. Patients versus controls showed no significant CD8+ Simpson's diversity difference.

Only a few counts were recorded for this clonotype. Its antigen is unidentified. An expansion of CD8+CD57+ cells by flow cytometry had been shown in patients chosen for sequencing. When blood sampling took place, the patients had received no therapy. Genomic DNA served as template for TCR beta VDJ and CDR3 profiling. TCRdb passed the reads through MiXCR, listing each CDR3 protein once. The repertoire holds approximately 470,000 distinct CDR3 sequences, with roughly 34% as singletons. This CDR3 comprises 15 residues. J was trimmed by 10 bases and V by 4 bases; bases with no gene match: 14. Germline V CDR1 and CDR2: MNHNS, SASEGT.

Material for sequencing was sorted CD4+, CD8+, or CD8+CD57+ T cells (not recorded which) from PBMCs. This receptor was identified in a human donor with aplastic anemia. The rearrangement links TRBV6-1 to TRBJ2-7, with 9 bases identical to TRBD2. The CDR3 is CASSANSAASGAQYF. CDR3 DNA sequence: TGTGCCAGCAGTGCTAACTCCGCGGCTAGCGGGGCCCAGTACTTC.